The clone carrying this TCR beta chain turned up a few times. Its matching antigen is unknown. Per the germline V gene, CDR1 is SGHRS and CDR2 is YFSETQ. The CDR3 extends over 15 amino acids. With V trimmed by 4 bases and J by 9 bases, 9 bases remained unmatched. The data originate from a study of beta chain features in type 1 diabetes. Study-level findings and limits: There were fewer insertions and more deletions at the VDJ junctions of type 1 diabetes patients. Moderate yet significant TCRB CDR3 shortening was seen in Type 1 diabetes patients in all four CD4+ subsets.

One heparinised draw, averaging roughly 110 mL, was taken per donor. Sorted populations all exceeded 95% purity. Expressed TCRB transcripts were sequenced, since all the RNA that had been isolated was reverse transcribed. Assay: immunoSEQ multiplex PCR; the TCRdb copy retains only in-frame clones and omits some. This table holds approximately 250,000 clones, around 15% found once. This receptor was taken from a young man with type 1 diabetes. The specimen sequenced was naive CD4+ T cells from blood. This chain connects TRBV5-1 to TRBJ2-2; TRBD1 agrees at 10 bases. CDR3 coding DNA: TGCGCCAGCAGCCTGGACAGGGGGTCTTGGCGGGAGCTGTTTTTT. Residues: CASSLDRGSWRELFF.